The T cell receptor (beta chain) under discussion was sequenced for a study of response to subunit inactivated influenza vaccine. Germline CDR1 MDHEN, CDR2 SYDVKM. The CDR3 runs to 14 residues. Losses at the gene ends were 4 bases for V and 3 bases for J; bases not matched to a gene: 3. One entry per CDR3 protein results from TCRdb running MiXCR on the RT-PCR reads. Seen here are about 540,000 distinct CDR3 sequences, 14% observed once, and the top ten hold over 8.5%. The receptor comes from a man aged 50 to 59 who received an inactivated influenza vaccine. Sequencing was performed on PBMCs from blood, taken roughly 13 days after vaccination. The chain recombines TRBV28 with TRBJ2-7; 10 bases map to TRBD2. The CDR3 protein is CASSYLAGDYEQYF. In DNA form, the CDR3 reads TGTGCCAGCAGTTATCTAGCGGGAGACTACGAGCAGTACTTC.